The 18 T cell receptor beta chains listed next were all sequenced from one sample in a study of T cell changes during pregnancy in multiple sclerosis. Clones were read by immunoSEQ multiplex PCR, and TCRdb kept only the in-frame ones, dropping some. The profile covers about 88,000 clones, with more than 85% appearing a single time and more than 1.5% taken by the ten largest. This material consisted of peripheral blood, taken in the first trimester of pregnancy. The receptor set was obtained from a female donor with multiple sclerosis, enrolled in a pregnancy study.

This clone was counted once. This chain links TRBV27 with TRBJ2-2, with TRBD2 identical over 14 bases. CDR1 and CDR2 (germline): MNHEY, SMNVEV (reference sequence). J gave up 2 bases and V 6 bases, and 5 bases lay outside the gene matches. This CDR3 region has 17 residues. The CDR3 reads CASSTTSGRANTGELFF. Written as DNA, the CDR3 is TGTGCCAGCAGCACGACTAGCGGGAGGGCCAACACCGGGGAGCTGTTTTTT.

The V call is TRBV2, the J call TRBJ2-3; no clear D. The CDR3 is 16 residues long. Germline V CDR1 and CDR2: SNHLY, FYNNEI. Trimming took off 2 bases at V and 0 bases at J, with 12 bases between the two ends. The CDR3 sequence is CASSERALPSTDTQYF. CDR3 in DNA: TGTGCCAGCAGTGAACGAGCGCTCCCTAGCACAGATACGCAGTATTTT.

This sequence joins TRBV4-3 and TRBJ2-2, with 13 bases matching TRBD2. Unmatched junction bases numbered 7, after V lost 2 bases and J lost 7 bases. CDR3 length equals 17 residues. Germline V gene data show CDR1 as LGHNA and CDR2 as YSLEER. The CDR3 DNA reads TGCGCCAGCAGCCAAACGACTAGCGGGAGGTATAACGGGGAGCTGTTTTTT. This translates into CASSQTTSGRYNGELFF.

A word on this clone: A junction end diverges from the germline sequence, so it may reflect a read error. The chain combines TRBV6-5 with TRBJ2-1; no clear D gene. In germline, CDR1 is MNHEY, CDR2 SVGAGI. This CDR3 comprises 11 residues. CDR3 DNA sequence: TGTGCCAGCAGTTCTACCGCGGTCCAAGTCTTC. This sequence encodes CASSSTAVQVF.

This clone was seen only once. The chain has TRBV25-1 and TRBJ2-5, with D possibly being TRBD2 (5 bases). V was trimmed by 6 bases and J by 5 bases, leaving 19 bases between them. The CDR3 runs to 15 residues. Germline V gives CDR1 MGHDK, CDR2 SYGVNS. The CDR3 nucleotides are TGTGCCAGCAGCCCCCCCCGGGGTGCCGGGGAGACCCAGTACTTC. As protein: CASSPPRGAGETQYF. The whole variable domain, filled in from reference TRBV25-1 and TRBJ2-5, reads EADIYQTPRYLVIGTGKKITLECSQTMGHDKMYWYQQDPGMELHLIHYSYGVNSTEKGDLSSESTVSRIRTEHFPLTLESARPSHTSQYLCASSPPRGAGETQYFGPGTRLLVL.

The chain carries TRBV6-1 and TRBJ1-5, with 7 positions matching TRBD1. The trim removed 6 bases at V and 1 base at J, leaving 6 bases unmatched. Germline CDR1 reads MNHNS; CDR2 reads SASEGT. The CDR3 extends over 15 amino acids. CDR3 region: CASRRQGESNQPQHF. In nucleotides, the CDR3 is TGTGCCAGCAGAAGACAGGGTGAAAGCAATCAGCCCCAGCATTTT.

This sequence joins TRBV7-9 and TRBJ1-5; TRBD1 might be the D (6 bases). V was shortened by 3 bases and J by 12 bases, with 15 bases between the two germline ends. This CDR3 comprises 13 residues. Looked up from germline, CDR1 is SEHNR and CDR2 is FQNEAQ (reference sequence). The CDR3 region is CASSLDNTGHQHF. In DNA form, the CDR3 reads TGTGCCAGCAGCTTGGACAATACAGGGCACCAGCATTTT.

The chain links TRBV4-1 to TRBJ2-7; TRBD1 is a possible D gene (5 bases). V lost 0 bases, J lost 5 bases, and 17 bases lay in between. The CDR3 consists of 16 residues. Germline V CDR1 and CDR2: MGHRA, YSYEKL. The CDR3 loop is CASSQDQGKASNEQYF. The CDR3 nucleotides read TGCGCCAGCAGCCAAGATCAGGGTAAGGCTTCCAACGAGCAGTACTTC.

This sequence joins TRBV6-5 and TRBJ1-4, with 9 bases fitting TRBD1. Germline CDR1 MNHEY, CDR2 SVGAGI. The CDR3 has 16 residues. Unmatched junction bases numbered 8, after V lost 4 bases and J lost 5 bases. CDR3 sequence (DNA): TGTGCCAGCAGTTCATGGGACAGGGCTCGGAATGAAAAACTGTTTTTT. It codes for CASSSWDRARNEKLFF.

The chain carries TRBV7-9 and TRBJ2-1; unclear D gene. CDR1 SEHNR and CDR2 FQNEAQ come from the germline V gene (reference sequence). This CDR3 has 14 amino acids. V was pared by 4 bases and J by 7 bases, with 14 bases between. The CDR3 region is CASSSTNAGNEQFF. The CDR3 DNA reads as TGTGCCAGCAGCTCAACAAACGCAGGAAATGAGCAGTTCTTC.

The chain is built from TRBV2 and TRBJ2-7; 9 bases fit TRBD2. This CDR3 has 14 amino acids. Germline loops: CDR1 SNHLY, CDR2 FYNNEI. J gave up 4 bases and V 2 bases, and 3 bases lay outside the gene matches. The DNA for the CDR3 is TGTGCCAGCAGTGAAAGTAGCGGGGGTTACGAGCAGTACTTC. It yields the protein CASSESSGGYEQYF.

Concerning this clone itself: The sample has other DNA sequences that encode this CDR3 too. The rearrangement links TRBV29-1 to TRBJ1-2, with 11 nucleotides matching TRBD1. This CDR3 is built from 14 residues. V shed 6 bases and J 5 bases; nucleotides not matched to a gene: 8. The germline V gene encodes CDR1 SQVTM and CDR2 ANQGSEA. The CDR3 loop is CSVAAGQGAYGYTF. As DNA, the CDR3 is TGCAGCGTCGCGGCTGGACAGGGGGCGTATGGCTACACCTTC.

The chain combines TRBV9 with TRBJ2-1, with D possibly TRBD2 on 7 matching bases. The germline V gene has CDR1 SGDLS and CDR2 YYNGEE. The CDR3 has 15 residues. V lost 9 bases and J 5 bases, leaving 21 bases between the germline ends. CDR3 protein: CATEGGRAMDNEQFF. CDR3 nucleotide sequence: TGTGCCACCGAGGGGGGGAGGGCGATGGACAATGAGCAGTTCTTC. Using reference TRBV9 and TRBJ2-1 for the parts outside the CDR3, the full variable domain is DSGVTQTPKHLITATGQRVTLRCSPRSGDLSVYWYQQSLDQGLQFLIQYYNGEERAKGNILERFSAQQFPDLHSELNLSSLELGDSALYFCATEGGRAMDNEQFFGPGTRLTVL.

The CDR3 loop reads CASSPQGVGNQPQHF. The CDR3 DNA follows: TGTGCCAGCTCACCACAGGGGGTAGGCAATCAGCCCCAGCATTTT. V usage is TRBV18 and J usage is TRBJ1-5; possibly TRBD1 for D (6 bases). The ends were cut back, 1 base at V and 2 bases at J, with 9 bases in the middle. CDR3 length: 15 residues. CDR1 is KGHSH and CDR2 is LQKENI in the germline V gene.

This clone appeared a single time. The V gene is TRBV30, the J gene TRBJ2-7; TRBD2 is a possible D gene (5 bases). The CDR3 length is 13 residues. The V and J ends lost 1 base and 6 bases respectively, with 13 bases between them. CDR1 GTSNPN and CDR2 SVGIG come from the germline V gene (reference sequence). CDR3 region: CAWSALLVAEQYF. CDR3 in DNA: TGTGCCTGGAGTGCCTTACTAGTCGCCGAGCAGTACTTC. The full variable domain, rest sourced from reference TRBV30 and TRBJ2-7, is SQTIHQWPATLVQPVGSPLSLECTVEGTSNPNLYWYRQAAGRGLQLLFYSVGIGQISSEVPQNLSASRPQDRQFILSSKKLLLSDSGFYLCAWSALLVAEQYFGPGTRLTVT.

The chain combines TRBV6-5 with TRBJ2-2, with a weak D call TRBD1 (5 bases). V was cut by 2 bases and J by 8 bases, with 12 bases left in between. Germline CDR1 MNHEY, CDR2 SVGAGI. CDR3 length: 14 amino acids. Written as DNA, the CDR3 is TGTGCCAGCAGTTACCGACTGGGGCAGGGGGAGCTGTTTTTT. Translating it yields CASSYRLGQGELFF.

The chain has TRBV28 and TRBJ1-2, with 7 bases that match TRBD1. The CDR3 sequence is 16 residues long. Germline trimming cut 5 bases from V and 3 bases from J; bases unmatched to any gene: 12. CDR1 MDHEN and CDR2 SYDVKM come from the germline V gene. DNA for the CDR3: TGTGCCAGCAGTCCGACCCCGGCGACAGGGTACTATGGCTACACCTTC. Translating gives CASSPTPATGYYGYTF.

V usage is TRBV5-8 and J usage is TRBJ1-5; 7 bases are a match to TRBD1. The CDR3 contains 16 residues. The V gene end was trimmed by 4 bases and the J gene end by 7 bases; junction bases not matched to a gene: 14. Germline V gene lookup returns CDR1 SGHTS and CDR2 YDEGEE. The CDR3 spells CASSRVGTVRGQPQHF. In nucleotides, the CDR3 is TGTGCCAGCAGCAGAGTAGGGACAGTTCGAGGCCAGCCCCAGCATTTT.